This paragraph covers one TCR beta chain sequence. Its antigen is unidentified. The CDR3 runs 13 residues. Unmatched junction bases numbered 8, after V lost 7 bases and J lost 6 bases. Germline CDR1 MNHEY, CDR2 SVGAGI. The data were obtained in a study of T cell responses to AZD1222 COVID-19 vaccine. Findings and limits, study-wide: Mapped onto spike, vaccine-associated CD4 TCRs spanned it and were dominant at 160-218 and 743-854. Possibly, clonal diversity was underestimated; donors were largely white British and included more females.

Some clones are missing from TCRdb's copy, which holds only in-frame ones; the method was immunoSEQ multiplex PCR. The table lists around 96,000 clones, about 86% of them singletons. The TCR was taken from an adult who received the AZD1222 COVID-19 vaccine. Specimen: peripheral blood, collected 28 days after the second AZD1222 dose. The chain recombines TRBV6-5 with TRBJ2-5, with TRBD1 matching 7 bases. CDR3 nucleotide sequence: TGTGCCAGCAAGGAACAGGGGACAAAGACCCAGTACTTC. Translation: CASKEQGTKTQYF.